This TCR beta chain was documented in a study of cytomegalovirus exposure and HLA in healthy donors. Overall study context: T cells numbering about 179 million yielded around 120 million unique TCR beta sequences in an earlier analysis. Study-level points and caveats: The authors enumerated over 150 TCR beta chains as linked to cytomegalovirus. There were some public TCRs occurring in many donors, but most TCR sequences were rare. In a later analysis, DRB1 alleles had the most associated TCRs; HLA-C alleles the fewest.

13 Jbeta primers and 60 Vbeta primers were used for the PCR. Sequencing used immunoSEQ multiplex PCR; TCRdb keeps in-frame clones, though not all of them. The table lists about 160,000 clones, 70% to 80% of them singletons. Turning to this clone: The antigen remains unidentified.

The V gene end was trimmed by 2 bases and the J gene end by 5 bases; junction bases not matched to a gene: 7. Germline values: CDR1 SGHKS, CDR2 YYEKEE (reference sequence). CDR3 length equals 15 residues. The chain is built from TRBV5-5 and TRBJ2-3; 8 nucleotides agree with TRBD2. This sequence originates from a middle-aged man in good health and CMV-seronegative. The sample consisted of PBMCs. CDR3 nucleotide sequence: TGTGCCAGCAGCTTCTCGGGAGGGCCCGGAGATACGCAGTATTTT. It specifies CASSFSGGPGDTQYF.